This T cell receptor beta chain was sequenced in a study of response to subunit inactivated influenza vaccine. General study findings and limits: The authors suggested that few new T cells are recruited per seasonal influenza vaccination.

The CDR3 is made up of 13 amino acids. The ends were cut back, 4 bases at V and 3 bases at J, with 9 bases in the middle. In this sample, this clonotype turned up a few times. Its antigen is not known. TCRdb reprocessed the RT-PCR reads via MiXCR and lists one record per CDR3 protein. The sample lists about 650,000 distinct CDR3 sequences, 15% to 18% occurring once. Sample: PBMCs from blood, taken 11 to 12 days after vaccination. The chain joins TRBV12-3 or TRBV12-4 to TRBJ1-2; no clear D. The receptor comes from a man in his forties or fifties who received an inactivated influenza vaccine. The CDR3: CASSYPSHYGYTF. The CDR3 coding sequence is TGTGCCAGCAGTTACCCTTCTCACTATGGCTACACCTTC.